The entry below gives a single T cell receptor (beta chain) sequence along with its context. Its antigen is as yet unknown. They built TCR cDNA with 5'RACE template switching, a step that put in a universal primer site and UMIs. TCRdb ran MiXCR on the 5' RACE reads and lists one entry per CDR3 protein. The sample has around 530,000 distinct CDR3 sequences, less than 20% seen once. This sample was included in a study of T cells after yellow fever vaccination. General study results and limits: The study noted that FACS-sorted repertoires could contain abundant clonotypes contaminating from the bulk population. When the response was secondary, it was weaker but reached its peak faster, day 5 versus 15. The CD4 and CD8 compartments had a small share of their clonotypes in common.

V shed 4 bases and J 0 bases; nucleotides not matched to a gene: 4. This CDR3 is built from 15 residues. CDR1 is SQVTM and CDR2 is ANQGSEA in the germline V gene. The sequence was collected from a man younger than 30 who received the YFV17D yellow fever vaccine. V gene TRBV29-1 combines with J gene TRBJ2-1; 9 bases line up with TRBD1. This sample comprised PBMCs, obtained about 5 days after the first yellow fever vaccination. CDR3 in amino acids: CSVVADRGSYNEQFF. DNA for the CDR3: TGCAGCGTTGTGGCGGACAGGGGCTCCTACAATGAGCAGTTCTTC.